This T cell receptor beta chain was profiled in a study of T cell repertoires in cytomegalovirus infection. Across the whole study: Signatures in public TCR beta sequences pointed to both CMV infection and matching HLA type. Study conclusions and caveats: HLA-C-restricted CMV-specific TCR beta clonotypes prevailed in the ex vivo response.

Details on this clonotype: The antigen is undetermined.

Germline CDR1 reads MNHEY; CDR2 reads SVGEGT. V was trimmed by 0 bases and J by 9 bases, leaving 12 bases between them. The CDR3 sequence is 13 residues long. TCRdb passed the reads through MiXCR, listing each CDR3 protein once. The sample lists 200,000 or so distinct CDR3 sequences, roughly 27% occurring once. The chain combines TRBV6-2 or TRBV6-3 with TRBJ2-7, with D possibly being TRBD2 (5 bases). The specimen sequenced was PBMCs. The sequence came from a human donor in good health (CMV status not recorded). Some clones in this sample may be carry-over from other donors' samples. The DNA of the CDR3 is TGTGCCAGCAGTTACTCTTTGGACGCGGGGCAGTACTTC. Protein: CASSYSLDAGQYF.